The clone carrying this T cell receptor (beta chain) was counted many times. The antigen is unknown. This entry is derived from a study of breast tumors, draining lymph nodes, adjacent tissues. In TCRdb, the multiplex PCR reads were re-called with MiXCR into one record per CDR3 protein. This table holds about 200,000 distinct CDR3 sequences, about 34% found once. Breast cancer patients provided tissue from their axillary draining lymph nodes. Overall study results and limits: The lymph node origin of tumor T cells was framed as consistent with a hypothesis, not demonstrated. Luminal-like breast cancer showed significantly greater tumor-nontumor repertoire similarity than basal-like breast cancer did. Compared with lymph nodes, tumors were less diverse; compared with nontumor tissue, more.

The TCR comes from a female donor with breast cancer. Some clones in this sample may be carry-over from other donors' samples. The specimen was axillary lymph node tissue.

For the CDR3, the DNA is TGTGCCAGCAGTTTAGTTGGCGCACTGAACACCGGGGAGCTGTTTTTT. This sequence encodes CASSLVGALNTGELFF. The chain recombines TRBV12-3 or TRBV12-4 with TRBJ2-2, with D hard to call. V was cut by 1 base and J by 1 base, with 10 bases left in between. This CDR3 region has 16 residues.